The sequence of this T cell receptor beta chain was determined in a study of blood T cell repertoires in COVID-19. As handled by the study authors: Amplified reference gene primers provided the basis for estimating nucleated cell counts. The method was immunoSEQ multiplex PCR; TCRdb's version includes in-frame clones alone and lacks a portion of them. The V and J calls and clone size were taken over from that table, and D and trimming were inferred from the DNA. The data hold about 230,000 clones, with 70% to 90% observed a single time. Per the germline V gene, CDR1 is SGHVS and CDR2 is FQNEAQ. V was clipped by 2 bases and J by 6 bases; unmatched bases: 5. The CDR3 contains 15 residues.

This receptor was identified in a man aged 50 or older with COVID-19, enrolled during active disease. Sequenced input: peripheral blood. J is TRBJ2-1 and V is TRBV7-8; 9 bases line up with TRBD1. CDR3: CASSLWGQGRNEQFF. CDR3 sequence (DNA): TGTGCCAGCAGCTTATGGGGACAGGGTCGCAATGAGCAGTTCTTC. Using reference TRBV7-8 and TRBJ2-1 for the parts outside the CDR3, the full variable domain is GAGVSQSPRYKVAKRGQDVALRCDPISGHVSLFWYQQALGQGPEFLTYFQNEAQLDKSGLPSDRFFAERPEGSVSTLKIQRTQQEDSAVYLCASSLWGQGRNEQFFGPGTRLTVL.